This paragraph covers one T cell receptor beta chain sequence. Its antigen is currently unknown. The data stem from a study of blood T cells in healthy people across ages. Study observations and caveats: Expanded clonotype changes were possibly confounded by unknown donor CMV status. Diversity was estimated from one million T cells, and these estimates were considered underestimates.

A sample-barcoded 5' primer and a J-beta primer mix were used in a second PCR of about 7 to 11 cycles. A single record per CDR3 protein comes from TCRdb applying MiXCR to the 5' RACE reads. The profile shows about 810,000 distinct CDR3 sequences, under 40% of them singletons. The CDR3 runs to 15 residues. Trimming shortened V by 5 bases and J by 8 bases, and 18 bases separated the two germline ends. The donors, all healthy, were Caucasians living in Russia, aged about 6 to 100. The rearrangement links TRBV12-3 or TRBV12-4 to TRBJ2-2; no firm D call. The source of this sequence is a man aged 18 to 30 in good health. Sequencing was performed on blood. The DNA for the CDR3 is TGTGCCAGCAGTCCCATATCGATGGGGTTGGGGGAGCTGTTTTTT. It translates to CASSPISMGLGELFF.